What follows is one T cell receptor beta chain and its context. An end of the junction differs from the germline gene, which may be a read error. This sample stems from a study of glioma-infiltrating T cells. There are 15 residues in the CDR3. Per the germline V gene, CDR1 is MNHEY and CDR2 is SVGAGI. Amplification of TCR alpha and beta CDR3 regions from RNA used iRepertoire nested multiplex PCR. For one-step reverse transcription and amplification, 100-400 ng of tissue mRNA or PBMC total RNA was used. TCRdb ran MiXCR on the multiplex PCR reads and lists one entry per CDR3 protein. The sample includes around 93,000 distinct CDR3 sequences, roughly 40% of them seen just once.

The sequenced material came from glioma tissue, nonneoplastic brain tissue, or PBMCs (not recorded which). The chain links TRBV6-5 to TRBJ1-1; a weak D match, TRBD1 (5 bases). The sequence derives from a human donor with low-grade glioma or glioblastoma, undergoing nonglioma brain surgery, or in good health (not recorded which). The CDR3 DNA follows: TGTGCCAGCAGTCTATACGGGACGGCGAACACTGAAGCTTTCTTC. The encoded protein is CASSLYGTANTEAFF.